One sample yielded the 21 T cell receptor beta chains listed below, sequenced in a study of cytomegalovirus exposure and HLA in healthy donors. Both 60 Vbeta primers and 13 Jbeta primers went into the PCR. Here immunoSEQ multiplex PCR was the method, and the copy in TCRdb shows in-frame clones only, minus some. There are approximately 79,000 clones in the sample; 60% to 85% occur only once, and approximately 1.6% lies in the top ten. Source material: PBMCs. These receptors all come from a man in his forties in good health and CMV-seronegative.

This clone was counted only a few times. CDR3 residues: CASSELAGGQETQYF. Here the CDR3 DNA reads TGTGCCAGCAGTGAACTAGCGGGAGGGCAAGAGACCCAGTACTTC. V is TRBV6-1 and J is TRBJ2-5, with 12 bases fitting TRBD2. Per germline, CDR1 MNHNS and CDR2 SASEGT. The ends lost 2 bases at V and 2 bases at J; junction bases unmatched: 0. The CDR3 extends over 15 amino acids.

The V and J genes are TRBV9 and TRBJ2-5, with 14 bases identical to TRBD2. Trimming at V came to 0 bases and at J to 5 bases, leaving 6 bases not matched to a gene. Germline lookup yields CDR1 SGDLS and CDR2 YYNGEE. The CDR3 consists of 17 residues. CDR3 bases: TGTGCCAGCAGCGTAGGACTAGCGGGAGGGGGACAGGAGACCCAGTACTTC. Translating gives CASSVGLAGGGQETQYF. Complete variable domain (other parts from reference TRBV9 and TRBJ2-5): DSGVTQTPKHLITATGQRVTLRCSPRSGDLSVYWYQQSLDQGLQFLIQYYNGEERAKGNILERFSAQQFPDLHSELNLSSLELGDSALYFCASSVGLAGGGQETQYFGPGTRLLVL.

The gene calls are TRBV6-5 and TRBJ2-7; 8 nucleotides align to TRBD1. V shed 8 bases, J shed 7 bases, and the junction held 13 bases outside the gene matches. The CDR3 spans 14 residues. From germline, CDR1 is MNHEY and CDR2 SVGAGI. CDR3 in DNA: TGTGCCAGCCTCCGGGCAGGGGGCTTCGGGGAGCAGTACTTC. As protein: CASLRAGGFGEQYF.

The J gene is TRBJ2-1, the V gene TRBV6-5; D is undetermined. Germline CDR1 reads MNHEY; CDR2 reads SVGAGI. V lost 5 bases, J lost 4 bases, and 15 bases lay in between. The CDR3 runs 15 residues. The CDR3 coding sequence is TGTGCCAGCAGTACCAACTACCCCGGATACAATGAGCAGTTCTTC. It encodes CASSTNYPGYNEQFF.

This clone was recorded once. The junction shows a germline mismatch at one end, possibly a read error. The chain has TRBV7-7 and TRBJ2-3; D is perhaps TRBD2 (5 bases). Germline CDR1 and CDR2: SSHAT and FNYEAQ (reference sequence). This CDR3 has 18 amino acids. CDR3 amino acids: CASSLVNRAVIDTDTQYF. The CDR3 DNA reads TGTGCTAGCAGCTTAGTAAACCGAGCGGTGATAGACACAGATACGCAGTATTTT.

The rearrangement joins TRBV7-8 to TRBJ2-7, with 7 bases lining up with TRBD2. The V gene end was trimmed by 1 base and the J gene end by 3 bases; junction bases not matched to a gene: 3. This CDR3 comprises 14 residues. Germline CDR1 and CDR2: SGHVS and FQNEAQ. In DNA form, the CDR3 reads TGTGCCAGCAGCTTAGGTGGACTAGACTACGAGCAGTACTTC. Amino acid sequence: CASSLGGLDYEQYF.

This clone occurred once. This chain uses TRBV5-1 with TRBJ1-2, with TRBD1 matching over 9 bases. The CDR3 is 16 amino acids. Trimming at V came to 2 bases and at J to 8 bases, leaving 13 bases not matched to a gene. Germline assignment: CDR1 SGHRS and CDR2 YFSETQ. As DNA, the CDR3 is TGCGCCAGCAGCTTAAACCCACAGGGGGCCCTGCGGGGCTACACCTTC. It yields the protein CASSLNPQGALRGYTF.

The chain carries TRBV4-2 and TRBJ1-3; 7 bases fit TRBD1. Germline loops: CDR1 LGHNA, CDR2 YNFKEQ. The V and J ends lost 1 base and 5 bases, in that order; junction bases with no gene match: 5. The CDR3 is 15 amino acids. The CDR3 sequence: CASSQVLGQRNTIYF. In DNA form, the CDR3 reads TGTGCCAGCAGCCAAGTCCTGGGACAGAGAAACACCATATATTTT.

CDR3 region: CASSLGGRSYEQYF. CDR3 nucleotides: TGTGCCAGCAGCTTAGGTGGGAGAAGCTACGAGCAGTACTTC. The chain uses TRBV7-2 and TRBJ2-7, with a tentative D call TRBD2 (5 bases). The CDR3 spans 14 residues. Germline V CDR1 and CDR2: SGHTA, FQGNSA. The V end was cut by 1 base, the J end by 3 bases, with 10 bases between.

The CDR3 bases are TGTGCCAGCAGTGCAGACTCTGACACCGGGGAGCTGTTTTTT. Translating it yields CASSADSDTGELFF. V usage is TRBV2 and J usage is TRBJ2-2, with D unresolved. Per germline, CDR1 SNHLY and CDR2 FYNNEI. The V end lost 4 bases, the J end lost 3 bases, and 9 bases lay between the germline ends. The CDR3 is 14 residues long.

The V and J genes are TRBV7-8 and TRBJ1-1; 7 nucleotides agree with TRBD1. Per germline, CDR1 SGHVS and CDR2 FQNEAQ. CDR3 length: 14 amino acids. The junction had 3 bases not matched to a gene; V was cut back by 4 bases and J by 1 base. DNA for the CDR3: TGTGCCAGCAGCTCGGGACAGCCGAACACTGAAGCTTTCTTT. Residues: CASSSGQPNTEAFF. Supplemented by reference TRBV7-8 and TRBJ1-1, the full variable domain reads GAGVSQSPRYKVAKRGQDVALRCDPISGHVSLFWYQQALGQGPEFLTYFQNEAQLDKSGLPSDRFFAERPEGSVSTLKIQRTQQEDSAVYLCASSSGQPNTEAFFGQGTRLTVV.

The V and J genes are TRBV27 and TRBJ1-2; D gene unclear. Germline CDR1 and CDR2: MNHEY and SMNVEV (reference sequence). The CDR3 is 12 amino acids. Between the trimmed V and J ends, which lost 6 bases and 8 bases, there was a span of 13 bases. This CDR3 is CASRAATRGYTF. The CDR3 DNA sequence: TGTGCCAGCAGAGCCGCTACGAGAGGCTACACCTTC.

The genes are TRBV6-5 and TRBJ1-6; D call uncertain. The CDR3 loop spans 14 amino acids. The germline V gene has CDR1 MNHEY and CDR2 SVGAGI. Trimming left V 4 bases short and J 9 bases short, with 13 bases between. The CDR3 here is CASSSIGLGSPLHF. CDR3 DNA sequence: TGTGCCAGCAGTTCGATCGGGTTGGGTTCACCCCTCCACTTT.

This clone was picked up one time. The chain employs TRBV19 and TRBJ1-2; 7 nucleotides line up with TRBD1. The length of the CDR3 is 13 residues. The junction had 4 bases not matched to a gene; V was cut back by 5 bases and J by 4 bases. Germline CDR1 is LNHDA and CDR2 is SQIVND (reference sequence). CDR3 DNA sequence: TGTGCCAGTAGTGACAGGGTGAGCTATGGCTACACCTTC. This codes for CASSDRVSYGYTF.

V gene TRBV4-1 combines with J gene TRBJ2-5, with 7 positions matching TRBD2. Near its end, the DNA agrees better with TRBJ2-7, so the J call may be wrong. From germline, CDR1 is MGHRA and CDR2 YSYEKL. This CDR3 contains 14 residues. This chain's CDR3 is CASSLHGGVYEQYF. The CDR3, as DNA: TGCGCCAGCAGCCTCCATGGGGGGGTCTACGAGCAGTACTTC.

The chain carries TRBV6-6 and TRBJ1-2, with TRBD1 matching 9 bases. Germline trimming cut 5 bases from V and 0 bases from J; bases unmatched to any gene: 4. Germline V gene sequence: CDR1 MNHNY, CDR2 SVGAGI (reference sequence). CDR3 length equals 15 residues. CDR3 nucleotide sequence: TGTGCCAGCAGTGACAGGGGGAGCGCTAACTATGGCTACACCTTC. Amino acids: CASSDRGSANYGYTF.

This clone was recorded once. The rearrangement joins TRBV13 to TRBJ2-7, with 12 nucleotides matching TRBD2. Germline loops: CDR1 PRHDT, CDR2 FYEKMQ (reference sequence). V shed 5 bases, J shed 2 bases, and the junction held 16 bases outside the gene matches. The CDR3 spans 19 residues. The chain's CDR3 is CASSRLRLAGDLCTYEQYF. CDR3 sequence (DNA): TGTGCCAGCAGCCGCCTTCGACTAGCGGGAGACCTCTGTACCTACGAGCAGTACTTC.

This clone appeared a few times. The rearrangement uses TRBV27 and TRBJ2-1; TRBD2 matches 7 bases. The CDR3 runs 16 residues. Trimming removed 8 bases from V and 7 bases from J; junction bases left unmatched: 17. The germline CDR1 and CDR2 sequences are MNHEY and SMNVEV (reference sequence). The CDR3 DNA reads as TGTGCCAGCGGGAGGGCCGTTATGGTAGGTGTGAATGAGCAGTTCTTC. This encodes CASGRAVMVGVNEQFF.

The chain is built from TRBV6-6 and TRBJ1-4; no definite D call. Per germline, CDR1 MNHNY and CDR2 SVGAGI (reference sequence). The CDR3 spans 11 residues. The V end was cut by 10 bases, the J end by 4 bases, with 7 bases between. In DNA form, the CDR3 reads TGTGCCACCACAATTAATGAAAAACTGTTTTTT. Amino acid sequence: CATTINEKLFF.

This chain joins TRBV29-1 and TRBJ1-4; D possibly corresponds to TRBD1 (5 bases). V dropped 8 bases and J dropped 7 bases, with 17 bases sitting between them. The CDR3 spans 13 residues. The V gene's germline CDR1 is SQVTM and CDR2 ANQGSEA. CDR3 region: CSWRDQWSEKLFF. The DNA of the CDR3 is TGCAGCTGGCGGGACCAATGGTCTGAAAAACTGTTTTTT.

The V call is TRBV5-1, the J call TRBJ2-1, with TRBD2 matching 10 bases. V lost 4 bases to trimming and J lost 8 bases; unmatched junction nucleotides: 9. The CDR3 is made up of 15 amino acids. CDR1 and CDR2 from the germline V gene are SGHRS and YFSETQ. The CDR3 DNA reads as TGCGCCAGCAGCCCCATAGCGGGAGGAAGCCATGAGCAGTTCTTC. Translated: CASSPIAGGSHEQFF.